This T cell receptor (beta chain) was sequenced for a study of a mutant IDH1 vaccine in newly diagnosed glioma (dated by TCRdb to 2020 to 2022). About the full investigation: Vaccination began 4-6 weeks after radiotherapy alone, or alongside temozolomide cycles in the chemotherapy-containing groups. Of the roughly 34 treated patients, 62.5% were male and 37.5% were female, and the mean age was approximately 37 years. Before enrollment, patients had received standard therapy of radiotherapy alone, temozolomide alone, or radiochemotherapy with temozolomide; most received the combination. Visit V12 was the week-35 safety follow-up and visit V13 was the week-47 end of study. Six visits were used for peripheral blood collection: V03 (baseline), V05, V07, V10, V12 and V13. For exploratory analyses, longitudinal TCRB deep sequencing was carried out in around 24 treated patients wherever samples were available.

Reading the germline V gene gives CDR1 MNHEY and CDR2 SVGAGI. The junction shows trimming of 4 bases on V and 6 bases on J, plus 12 bases between the germline ends. The CDR3 holds 14 amino acids from the cysteine to the phenylalanine. CDR3 DNA is the only sequence kept; it has 42 bases, read in frame from the first base. Library preparation employed the immunoSEQ multiplex PCR assay. Following the manufacturer's protocol, the hsTCRB Kit was used to amplify rearranged TCR beta chain sequences. Sequencing of TCRB libraries was carried out on an Illumina MiSeq. The study's processing was this. The proprietary platform of the kit vendor was used for demultiplexing, trimming and gene mapping. TCRdb took over this immuneACCESS table, retaining in-frame rearrangements with V and J assigned. Such tables are incomplete; in checked studies, under half of the missing clones stem from an unresolved V gene, and the remainder is unexplained. D and trimming come from the DNA, and the V and J calls and clone size come from that table. The sample records tens of thousands of clones, 75% to 85% of which are singletons. The ten largest clones take up more than 4.5% of the sample.

On this clone itself: Its cognate antigen has yet to be identified. Base-call qualities are not available, and no considerably larger clone is one nucleotide away.

The time point label, as the study defines it: week 47, end of study. Each vaccine dose, consisting of 300 ug of a 20-mer mutant IDH1 peptide in Montanide, was administered subcutaneously with topical imiquimod. Patients were given eight vaccinations, in weeks 1, 3, 5, 7, 11, 15, 19 and 23, which matched visits V03 through V10. The donors had newly diagnosed IDH1-mutant astrocytomas of WHO grade 3 or 4 that showed loss of nuclear ATRX. The samples were drawn from NOA16, a multicentre, single-arm, open-label phase I trial in Germany that tested a mutant IDH1 peptide vaccine in humans for the first time. Genomic DNA for TCRB sequencing was isolated from EDTA blood with the DNeasy Blood and Tissue Kit. Study-wide conclusions, independent of this receptor: The authors noted that analyses of patient blood samples could not be reproduced because of sample limitations. Pseudoprogression appeared unrelated to alterations in the top peripheral T cell clonotypes detected by TCRB sequencing. Availability determined which PBMC samples were chosen for TCRB deep sequencing. Across multiple MHC alleles, vaccine-induced immune responses were seen in approximately 93% of patients.

The source is a man between 35 and 55 years old with glioma. Sequencing used PBMCs, obtained from a glioma patient whose treatment included an IDH1 peptide vaccine. The sequence links TRBV6-5 to TRBJ1-4; possibly the D gene is TRBD1, per 6 matching bases. The CDR3 reads as follows: CASSFGGSDEKLFF. In nucleotide form, the sequence is TGTGCCAGCAGTTTTGGGGGCTCGGATGAAAAACTGTTTTTT.